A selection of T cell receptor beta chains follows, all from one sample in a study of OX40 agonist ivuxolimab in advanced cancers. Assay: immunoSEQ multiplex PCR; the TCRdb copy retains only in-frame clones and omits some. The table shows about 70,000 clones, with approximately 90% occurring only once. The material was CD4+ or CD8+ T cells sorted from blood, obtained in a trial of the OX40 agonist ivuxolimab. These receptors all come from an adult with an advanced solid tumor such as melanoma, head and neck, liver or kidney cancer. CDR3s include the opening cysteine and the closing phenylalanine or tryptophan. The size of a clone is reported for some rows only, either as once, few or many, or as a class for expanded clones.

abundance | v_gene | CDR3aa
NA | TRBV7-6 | CASSSDLGMNTEAFF
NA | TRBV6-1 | CASSITRDSRETQYF
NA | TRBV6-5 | CASRRQSNEKLFF
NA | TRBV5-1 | CASSLEPLYGYTF
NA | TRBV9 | CASSVGAGTYNEQFF
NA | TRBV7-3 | CASRRTSYNEQFF
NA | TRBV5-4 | CASSLVGVNTEAFF
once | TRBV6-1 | CASSEDTSGSYEQYF
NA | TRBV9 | CASSLGDLGSYEQYF
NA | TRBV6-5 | CASSYLEGTPDTQYF
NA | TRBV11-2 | CASSLGEVEAQPQHF
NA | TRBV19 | CASSIGWRVDATGELFF
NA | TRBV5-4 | CASSWMISVSGENIQYF
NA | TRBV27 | CASSVTGEGSGGYTF
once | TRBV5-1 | CASSLWPWTGGGDEQYF
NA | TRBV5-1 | CASSLAADSSYEQYF
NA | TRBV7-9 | CASSSTGKGYNEQFF
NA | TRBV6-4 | CASSDDPVSGKLFF
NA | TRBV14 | CASSQSLMGHEAFF